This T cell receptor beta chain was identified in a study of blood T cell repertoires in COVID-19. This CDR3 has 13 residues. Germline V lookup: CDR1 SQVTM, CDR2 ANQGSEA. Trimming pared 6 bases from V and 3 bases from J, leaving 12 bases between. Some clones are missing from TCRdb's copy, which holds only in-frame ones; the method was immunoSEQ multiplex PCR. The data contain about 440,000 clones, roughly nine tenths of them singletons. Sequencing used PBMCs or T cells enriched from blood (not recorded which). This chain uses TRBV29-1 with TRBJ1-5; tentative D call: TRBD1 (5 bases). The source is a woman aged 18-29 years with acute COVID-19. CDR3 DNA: TGCAGCGTCACCGACAGTCTCAATCAGCCCCAGCATTTT. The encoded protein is CSVTDSLNQPQHF.